These 23 T cell receptor beta chains share one sample of origin, sequenced in a study of blood T cells in healthy people across ages. A second about 7 to 11 cycle PCR used barcoded and J-beta primers. Each CDR3 protein gets one entry after TCRdb re-called the 5' RACE reads with MiXCR. The sample carries 780,000 or so distinct CDR3 sequences, approximately 60% recorded once. The sample was blood. These receptors were taken from a man aged 35-49 years in good health.

This rearrangement joins TRBV20-1 to TRBJ2-3; 8 bases are a match to TRBD1. V gave up 3 bases and J gave up 0 bases; unmatched junction bases: 11. The CDR3 has 17 residues. Germline CDR1 and CDR2: DFQATT and SNEGSKA (reference sequence). The CDR3 spells CSARTGTGASSTDTQYF. CDR3 nucleotide sequence: TGCAGTGCTAGGACAGGGACAGGCGCCTCTAGCACAGATACGCAGTATTTT.

The chain uses TRBV7-2 and TRBJ1-1, with a tentative D call TRBD1 (5 bases). The V gene's germline CDR1 is SGHTA and CDR2 FQGNSA. The CDR3 consists of 14 residues. Trimming pared 4 bases from V and 8 bases from J, leaving 17 bases between. DNA for the CDR3: TGTGCCAGCAGCTCCGGACGGGGCTTGCTAGAAGCTTTCTTT. Its protein product is CASSSGRGLLEAFF.

The V and J genes are TRBV12-3 or TRBV12-4 and TRBJ1-2; unclear D gene. V shed 7 bases and J shed 4 bases, with 16 bases lying between them. The CDR3 totals 14 residues. This CDR3 is CASTPSGPGYGYTF. Written as DNA, the CDR3 is TGTGCCAGCACCCCTAGTGGACCGGGCTATGGCTACACCTTC.

The V call is TRBV6-5, the J call TRBJ2-4; D possibly corresponds to TRBD2 (6 bases). The J call may be wrong; the DNA end is better matched by TRBJ2-7. This CDR3 has 15 amino acids. The V gene's germline CDR1 is MNHEY and CDR2 SVGAGI. CDR3 DNA sequence: TGTGCCAGCAGTTACTCGCGGGGCGGGAACTACGAGCAGTACTTC. Protein: CASSYSRGGNYEQYF.

This clonotype occurred a few times. V gene TRBV9 combines with J gene TRBJ2-5, with no clear D. V lost 3 bases, J lost 2 bases, and 11 bases lay in between. The CDR3 consists of 14 residues. Germline CDR1 and CDR2: SGDLS and YYNGEE. The CDR3 reads CASSAGGGQETQYF. In DNA, the CDR3 is TGTGCCAGCAGCGCTGGTGGCGGTCAAGAGACCCAGTACTTC.

The chain couples TRBV20-1 to TRBJ2-4, with 7 bases aligning to TRBD1. CDR1 and CDR2 (germline): DFQATT, SNEGSKA (reference sequence). CDR3 length: 15 residues. V trimming: 4 bases; J trimming: 3 bases; junction bases outside the gene matches: 9. The CDR3 spells CSATETGQIKNIQYF. The CDR3 DNA is TGCAGTGCTACGGAGACGGGACAGATCAAAAACATTCAGTACTTC.

The V and J genes are TRBV7-6 and TRBJ1-4; a weak D match, TRBD1 (5 bases). CDR3 length equals 16 residues. Per germline, CDR1 SGHVS and CDR2 FNYEAQ. V was trimmed by 1 base and J by 2 bases, leaving 11 bases between them. The CDR3 bases are TGTGCCAGCAGCTTAGAGTTCTGGGGGACTAATGAAAAACTGTTTTTT. Encoded protein: CASSLEFWGTNEKLFF.

This chain connects TRBV12-3 or TRBV12-4 to TRBJ2-7; D remains unclear. This CDR3 region has 15 residues. Trimming shortened V by 1 base and J by 1 base, and 11 bases separated the two germline ends. CDR3 DNA sequence: TGTGCCAGCAGTTTAGACCCCGTAGGGTCCTACGAGCAGTACTTC. Amino acid sequence: CASSLDPVGSYEQYF.

This sequence joins TRBV20-1 and TRBJ2-3; 7 nucleotides line up with TRBD1. The germline V gene encodes CDR1 DFQATT and CDR2 SNEGSKA (reference sequence). The CDR3 runs 13 residues. V shed 8 bases and J 4 bases; nucleotides not matched to a gene: 9. CDR3 nucleotide sequence: TGCAGTCTATTCGGACAGGCCCCAGATACGCAGTATTTT. Protein product: CSLFGQAPDTQYF.

Details on this clonotype: A much larger clone lies a single base off, so this may be a read error. The chain employs TRBV27 and TRBJ1-2; a weak D match, TRBD1 (5 bases). This CDR3 has 18 residues. Germline CDR1 reads MNHEY; CDR2 reads SMNVEV (reference sequence). The DNA for the CDR3 is TGTGTCAGCAGGGATCGGGCAGCTCCTAAGGAGGGGTTGTATGGCTACACCTTC. It is translated as CVSRDRAAPKEGLYGYTF.

This chain links TRBV29-1 with TRBJ2-3; 8 bases are shared with TRBD1. This CDR3 has 14 residues. Germline assignment: CDR1 SQVTM and CDR2 ANQGSEA. J lost 3 bases, V lost 5 bases, and 7 bases had no gene match. CDR3 coding DNA: TGCAGCGTTACGGGACAGGTAGCGACAGATACGCAGTATTTT. As protein: CSVTGQVATDTQYF.

With regard to this clonotype: Mismatch with germline at one junction end may stem from a read error. The V and J genes are TRBV6-2 or TRBV6-3 and TRBJ2-1, with a possible D match to TRBD1 (5 bases). The CDR3 is 17 amino acids. CDR1 and CDR2 from the germline V gene are MNHEY and SVGEGT. The CDR3 sequence: CVSSQTTGSSSYNEQFF. CDR3 nucleotides: TGTGTCAGCAGTCAAACTACAGGCTCAAGCTCCTACAATGAGCAGTTCTTC.

The CDR3 nucleotides are TGTGCCAGCAGCTCGAGGGGCGGGTCAGGGGGGGAGACCCAGTACTTC. Translated, it gives CASSSRGGSGGETQYF. The rearrangement links TRBV11-2 to TRBJ2-5; weak D call: TRBD1 (7 bases). The CDR3 contains 16 residues. CDR1 is SGHAT and CDR2 is FQNNGV in the germline V gene. The V and J ends lost 4 bases and 5 bases respectively, with 20 bases between them.

This clonotype was counted many times. The chain links TRBV5-1 to TRBJ1-1, with no clear D. Germline V lookup: CDR1 SGHRS, CDR2 YFSETQ. Trimming took 5 bases from V and 1 from J, leaving 12 bases between them. This CDR3 has 14 amino acids. CDR3: CASSETDRNTEAFF. For the CDR3, the DNA is TGCGCCAGCAGTGAAACCGATAGGAACACTGAAGCTTTCTTT. Full variable domain (rest looked up from reference TRBV5-1 and TRBJ1-1): KAGVTQTPRYLIKTRGQQVTLSCSPISGHRSVSWYQQTPGQGLQFLFEYFSETQRNKGNFPGRFSGRQFSNSRSEMNVSTLELGDSALYLCASSETDRNTEAFFGQGTRLTVV.

This chain uses TRBV5-5 with TRBJ2-7; tentative D call: TRBD2 (6 bases). There are 16 residues in the CDR3. Germline lookup yields CDR1 SGHKS and CDR2 YYEKEE (reference sequence). The germline V and J ends were trimmed by 4 bases and 2 bases, with 19 bases remaining between them. CDR3 DNA sequence: TGTGCCAGCAGCCCATTTAGCGGAGGCGGCGCCTACGAGCAGTACTTC. Translating gives CASSPFSGGGAYEQYF.

This clonotype was picked up one time. The V and J genes are TRBV20-1 and TRBJ1-1, with a weak D call TRBD1 (6 bases). Trimming stripped 6 bases from V and 2 bases from J, with 16 bases between. This CDR3 region has 14 residues. Germline V gene data show CDR1 as DFQATT and CDR2 as SNEGSKA (reference sequence). This CDR3 reads CSAQAPGDNTEAFF. CDR3 nucleotide sequence: TGCAGTGCCCAAGCCCCAGGGGACAACACTGAAGCTTTCTTT.

The V gene is TRBV29-1, the J gene TRBJ1-1; D is ambiguous. CDR1 and CDR2 from the germline V gene are SQVTM and ANQGSEA. CDR3 length: 15 residues. The V end lost 4 bases, the J end lost 7 bases, and 22 bases lay between the germline ends. The CDR3 DNA sequence: TGCAGCGTTGTGAAAGTACTCCCTAAGAAGGTTGAAGCTTTCTTT. Its translation: CSVVKVLPKKVEAFF.

This chain joins TRBV6-1 and TRBJ1-1; TRBD1 matches at 9 bases. Germline values: CDR1 MNHNS, CDR2 SASEGT. Germline trimming cut 7 bases from V and 0 bases from J; bases unmatched to any gene: 12. The CDR3 extends over 17 amino acids. Here the CDR3 reads CASTRGGTGTLNTEAFF. DNA of the CDR3: TGTGCCAGCACTAGAGGAGGGACAGGGACTTTGAACACTGAAGCTTTCTTT.

This chain connects TRBV9 to TRBJ2-3; 7 bases align to TRBD1. The germline V gene encodes CDR1 SGDLS and CDR2 YYNGEE. V dropped 4 bases and J dropped 4; count of bases not matched to a gene: 9. CDR3 length: 15 amino acids. CDR3 nucleotides: TGTGCCAGCAGCTCGAGGGGGCAGGATCCAGATACGCAGTATTTT. This encodes CASSSRGQDPDTQYF.

The CDR3 sequence: CASSVDGTAGVWETQYF. The CDR3 nucleotides are TGTGCCAGCAGCGTGGACGGGACGGCGGGCGTTTGGGAGACCCAGTACTTC. This sequence joins TRBV9 and TRBJ2-5; D may correspond to TRBD1 or TRBD2 (5 bases each). The CDR3 sequence is 17 residues long. CDR1 is SGDLS, CDR2 YYNGEE, per germline. Trimming shortened V by 2 bases and J by 5 bases, and 22 bases separated the two germline ends.

This clonotype was seen only a few times. This chain uses TRBV30 with TRBJ2-4, with TRBD1 as a possible D gene (6 bases). The J call may be incorrect, as the DNA end agrees better with TRBJ2-5. The CDR3 has 13 residues. Germline CDR1 GTSNPN, CDR2 SVGIG (reference sequence). The DNA for the CDR3 is TGTGCCTGGAGCCAGGGACAAGGGGAGACCCAGTACTTC. Its translation is CAWSQGQGETQYF.

The gene calls are TRBV7-6 and TRBJ2-3, with TRBD2 identical over 8 bases. Germline V gene lookup returns CDR1 SGHVS and CDR2 FNYEAQ. This CDR3 region has 14 residues. The trim removed 5 bases at V and 4 bases at J, leaving 5 bases unmatched. This CDR3 reads CASSPGLVADTQYF. DNA for the CDR3: TGTGCCAGCAGCCCGGGACTAGTGGCAGATACGCAGTATTTT.

The chain couples TRBV7-7 to TRBJ2-1; TRBD2 aligns across 8 bases. This CDR3 contains 16 residues. Germline CDR1 and CDR2: SSHAT and FNYEAQ (reference sequence). Trimming removed 5 bases from V and 5 bases from J; junction bases left unmatched: 11. The CDR3 protein is CASSQGYWREDNEQFF. The CDR3 DNA follows: TGTGCCAGCAGCCAAGGCTATTGGCGGGAGGACAATGAGCAGTTCTTC.